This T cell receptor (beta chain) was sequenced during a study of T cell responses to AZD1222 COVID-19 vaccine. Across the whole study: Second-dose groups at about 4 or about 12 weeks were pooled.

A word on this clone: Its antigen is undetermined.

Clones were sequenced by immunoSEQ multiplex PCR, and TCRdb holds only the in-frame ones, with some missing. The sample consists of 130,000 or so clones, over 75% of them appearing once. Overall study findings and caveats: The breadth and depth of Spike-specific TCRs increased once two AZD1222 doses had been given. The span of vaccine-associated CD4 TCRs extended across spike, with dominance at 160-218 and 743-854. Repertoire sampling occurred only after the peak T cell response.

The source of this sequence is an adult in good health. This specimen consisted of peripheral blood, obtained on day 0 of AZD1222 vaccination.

CDR3: CASSENLLGLQSEIAFF. The CDR3 nucleotides read TGTGCCAGCAGTGAAAATTTATTGGGCTTACAATCTGAGATCGCTTTCTTT. The chain recombines TRBV2 with TRBJ1-1, with D uncertain. The CDR3 is made up of 17 amino acids. Germline-derived CDR1 and CDR2 are SNHLY and FYNNEI. V gave up 2 bases and J gave up 11 bases, with 27 bases separating them.